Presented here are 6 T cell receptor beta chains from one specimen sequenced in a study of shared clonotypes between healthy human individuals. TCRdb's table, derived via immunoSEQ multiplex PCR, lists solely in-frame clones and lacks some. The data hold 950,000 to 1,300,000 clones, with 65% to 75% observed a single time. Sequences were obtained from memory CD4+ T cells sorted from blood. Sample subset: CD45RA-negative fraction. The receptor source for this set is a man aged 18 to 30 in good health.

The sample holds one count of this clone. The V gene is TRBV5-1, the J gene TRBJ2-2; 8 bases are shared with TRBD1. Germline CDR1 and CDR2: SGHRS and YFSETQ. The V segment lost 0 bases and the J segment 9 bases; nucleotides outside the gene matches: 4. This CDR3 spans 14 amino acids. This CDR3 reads CASSLDPGGRELFF. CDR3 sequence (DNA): TGCGCCAGCAGCTTGGACCCAGGGGGCAGGGAGCTGTTTTTT.

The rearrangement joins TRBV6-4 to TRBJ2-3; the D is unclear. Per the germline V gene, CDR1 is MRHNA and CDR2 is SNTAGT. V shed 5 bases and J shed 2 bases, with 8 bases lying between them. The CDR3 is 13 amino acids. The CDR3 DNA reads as TGTGCCAGCAGTTCGATCTACACAGATACGCAGTATTTT. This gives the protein CASSSIYTDTQYF.

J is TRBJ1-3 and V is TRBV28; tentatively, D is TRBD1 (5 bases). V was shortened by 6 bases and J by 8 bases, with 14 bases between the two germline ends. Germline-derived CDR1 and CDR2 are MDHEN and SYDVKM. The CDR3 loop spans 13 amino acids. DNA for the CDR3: TGTGCCAGCAGCCTATTGGGGGGGGACACCATATATTTT. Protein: CASSLLGGDTIYF.

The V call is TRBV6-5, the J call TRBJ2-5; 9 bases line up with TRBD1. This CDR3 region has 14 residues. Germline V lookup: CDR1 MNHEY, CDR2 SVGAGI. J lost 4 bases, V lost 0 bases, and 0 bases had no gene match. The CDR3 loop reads CASSYSTGGETQYF. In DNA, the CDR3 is TGTGCCAGCAGTTACTCGACAGGGGGAGAGACCCAGTACTTC.

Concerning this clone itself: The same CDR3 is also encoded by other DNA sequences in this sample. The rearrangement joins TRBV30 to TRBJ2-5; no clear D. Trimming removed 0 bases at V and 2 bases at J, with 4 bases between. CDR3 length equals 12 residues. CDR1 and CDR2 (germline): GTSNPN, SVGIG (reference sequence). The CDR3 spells CAWSVSQETQYF. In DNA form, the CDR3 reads TGTGCCTGGAGTGTAAGTCAAGAGACCCAGTACTTC. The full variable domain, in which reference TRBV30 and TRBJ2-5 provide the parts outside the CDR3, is SQTIHQWPATLVQPVGSPLSLECTVEGTSNPNLYWYRQAAGRGLQLLFYSVGIGQISSEVPQNLSASRPQDRQFILSSKKLLLSDSGFYLCAWSVSQETQYFGPGTRLLVL.

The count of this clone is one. The CDR3: CASSLLSPFNSPLHF. Here the CDR3 DNA reads TGTGCCAGCAGCTTGCTGAGTCCTTTTAATTCACCCCTCCACTTT. The rearrangement links TRBV5-6 to TRBJ1-6; no definite D call. The length of the CDR3 is 15 residues. The germline V and J ends were trimmed by 1 base and 6 bases, with 11 bases remaining between them. Germline V gives CDR1 SGHDT, CDR2 YYEEEE. The whole variable domain, remainder taken from reference TRBV5-6 and TRBJ1-6, is DAGVTQSPTHLIKTRGQQVTLRCSPKSGHDTVSWYQQALGQGPQFIFQYYEEEERQRGNFPDRFSGHQFPNYSSELNVNALLLGDSALYLCASSLLSPFNSPLHFGNGTRLTVT.